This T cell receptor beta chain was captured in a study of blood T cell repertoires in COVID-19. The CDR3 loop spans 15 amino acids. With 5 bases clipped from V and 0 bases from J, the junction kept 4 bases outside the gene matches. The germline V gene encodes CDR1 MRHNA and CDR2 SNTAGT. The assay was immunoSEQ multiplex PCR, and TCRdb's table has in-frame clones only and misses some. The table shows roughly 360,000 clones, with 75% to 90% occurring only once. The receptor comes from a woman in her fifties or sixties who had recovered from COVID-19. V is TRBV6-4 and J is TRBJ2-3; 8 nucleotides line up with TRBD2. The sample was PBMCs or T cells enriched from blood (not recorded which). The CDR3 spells CASSNSGASTDTQYF. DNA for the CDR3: TGTGCCAGCAGTAATAGCGGGGCTAGCACAGATACGCAGTATTTT.